This T cell receptor beta chain derives from a study of cytomegalovirus exposure and HLA in healthy donors. The PCR ran on 60 Vbeta and 13 Jbeta primers. Assay: immunoSEQ multiplex PCR; the TCRdb copy retains only in-frame clones and omits some. This sample's table has some 200,000 clones. Germline assignment: CDR1 SGHAT and CDR2 FQNNGV. The CDR3 runs 15 residues. This rearrangement joins TRBV11-2 to TRBJ2-5, with 10 bases matching TRBD2. The J call may be in error: the DNA end matches TRBJ2-7 better. Source material: PBMCs. The receptor was isolated from a boy between 10 and 17 years old in good health and CMV-seronegative. The CDR3 DNA reads TGTGCCAGCAGCTTAGATCCTAGCGGGGGCTACGAGCAGTACTTC. Translated, it gives CASSLDPSGGYEQYF.